Detailed here is one T cell receptor beta chain. Its antigen is unidentified. FACS sorting followed an approximately six-day coculture of CFSE-labeled recipient PBMCs with irradiated graft donor PBMCs. This record belongs to a study of Tregs in tolerant kidney transplant recipients. Method: immunoSEQ multiplex PCR; TCRdb's copy keeps in-frame clones and lacks some. The profile shows about 15,000 clones, about half of them singletons. The CDR3 has 18 amino acids. Germline V CDR1 and CDR2: SGHAT, FQNNGV. J was trimmed by 0 bases and V by 9 bases; bases with no gene match: 20. The sequence came from a human patient who received a combined kidney and bone marrow transplant. The gene calls are TRBV11-2 and TRBJ2-7, with 7 bases that match TRBD1. This sample comprised CD4+ T cells from blood cultured with allogeneic cells, obtained before the transplant. The CDR3 DNA sequence: TGTGCCAGTCATGTCGGGGACAGAATGATGAGGAGCTCCTACGAGCAGTACTTC. It codes for CASHVGDRMMRSSYEQYF.